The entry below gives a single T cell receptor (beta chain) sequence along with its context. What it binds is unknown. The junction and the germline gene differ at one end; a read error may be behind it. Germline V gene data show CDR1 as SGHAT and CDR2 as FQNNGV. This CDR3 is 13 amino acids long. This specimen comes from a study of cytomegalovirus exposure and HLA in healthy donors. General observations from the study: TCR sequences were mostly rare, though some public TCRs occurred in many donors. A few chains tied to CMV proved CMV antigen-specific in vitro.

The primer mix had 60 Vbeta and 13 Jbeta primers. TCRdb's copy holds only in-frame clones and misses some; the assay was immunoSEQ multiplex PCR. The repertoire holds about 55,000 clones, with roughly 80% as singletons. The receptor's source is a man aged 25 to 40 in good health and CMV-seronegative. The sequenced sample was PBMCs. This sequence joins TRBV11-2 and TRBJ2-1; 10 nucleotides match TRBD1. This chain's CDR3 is CASSLDRGREQFF. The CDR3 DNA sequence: TGTGCCAGCAGCCTAGACAGGGGGCGTGAGCAGTTCTTC.